Sequencing of this TCR beta chain was carried out in a study of OX40 agonist ivuxolimab in advanced cancers. Study background: Participants averaged around 60 years of age (range about 23 to 79) and were 82.7% male. Study-level points and caveats: At 0.1 to 3.0 mg/kg and by week 6, CD4+ and CD8+ T cells in the blood had expanded clonally.

Concerning this clone: No antigen is known for it.

This table comes from immunoSEQ multiplex PCR, and its TCRdb copy is limited to in-frame clones, with some not included. Here the sample spans 20,000 to 30,000 clones, approximately 85% being singletons. The V end was cut by 11 bases, the J end by 7 bases, with 14 bases between. This CDR3 has 11 residues. Germline CDR1 LGHNT, CDR2 FRNRAP. This receptor was identified in an adult with an advanced solid tumor such as melanoma, head and neck, liver or kidney cancer. This sample comprised CD4+ or CD8+ T cells sorted from blood, obtained in a trial of the OX40 agonist ivuxolimab. This chain connects TRBV12-5 to TRBJ2-5; a weak D match, TRBD1 (6 bases). The CDR3 here is CAGGVRGTQYF. The CDR3 coding sequence is TGTGCTGGGGGCGTTAGGGGGACCCAGTACTTC. Filled out from reference TRBV12-5 and TRBJ2-5, the complete variable domain reads DARVTQTPRHKVTEMGQEVTMRCQPILGHNTVFWYRQTMMQGLELLAYFRNRAPLDDSGMPKDRFSAEMPDATLATLKIQPSEPRDSAVYFCAGGVRGTQYFGPGTRLLVL.